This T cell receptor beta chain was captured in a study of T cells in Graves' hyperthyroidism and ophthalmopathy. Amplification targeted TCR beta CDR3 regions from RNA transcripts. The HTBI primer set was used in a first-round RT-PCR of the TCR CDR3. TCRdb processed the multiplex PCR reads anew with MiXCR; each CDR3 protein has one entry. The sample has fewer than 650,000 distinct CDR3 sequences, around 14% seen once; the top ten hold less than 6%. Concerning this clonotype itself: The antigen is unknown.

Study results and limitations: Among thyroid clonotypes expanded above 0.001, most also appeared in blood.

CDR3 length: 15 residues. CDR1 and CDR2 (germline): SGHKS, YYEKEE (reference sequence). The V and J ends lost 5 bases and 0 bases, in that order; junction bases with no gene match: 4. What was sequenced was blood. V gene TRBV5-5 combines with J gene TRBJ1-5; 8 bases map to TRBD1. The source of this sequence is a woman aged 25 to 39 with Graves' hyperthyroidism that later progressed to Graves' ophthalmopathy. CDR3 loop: CASSKQGASNQPQHF. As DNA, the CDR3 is TGTGCCAGCAGTAAGCAGGGGGCTAGCAATCAGCCCCAGCATTTT.